Shown below are 17 T cell receptor beta chains from a single sample sequenced in a study of cytomegalovirus exposure and HLA in healthy donors. Researchers ran the PCR with 60 Vbeta and 13 Jbeta primers. Profiling relied on immunoSEQ multiplex PCR, and the TCRdb table lists in-frame clones only, not all of them. The sample has 100,000 to 150,000 clones, roughly 80% seen once; the top ten hold roughly 4%. Sequencing input: PBMCs. The receptors originated from a man in his late teens or twenties in good health and CMV-seropositive.

The V call is TRBV2, the J call TRBJ2-3, with TRBD2 matching 7 bases. Germline loops: CDR1 SNHLY, CDR2 FYNNEI. The CDR3 spans 14 residues. Trimming removed 6 bases from V and 2 bases from J; junction bases left unmatched: 5. The CDR3 loop reads CASRWSGDTDTQYF. CDR3 DNA sequence: TGTGCCAGCAGGTGGAGCGGGGACACAGATACGCAGTATTTT.

The chain joins TRBV5-1 to TRBJ1-6; D ambiguous. The V end was cut by 0 bases, the J end by 10 bases, with 11 bases between. Germline V gene sequence: CDR1 SGHRS, CDR2 YFSETQ. The CDR3 extends over 14 amino acids. The CDR3 DNA follows: TGCGCCAGCAGCTTGGGAGGGTCTGAATCACCCCTCCACTTT. The encoded protein is CASSLGGSESPLHF.

Only one count was recorded for this clone. The V and J genes are TRBV4-3 and TRBJ1-2; D possibly corresponds to TRBD1 (6 bases). Trimming removed 0 bases from V and 7 bases from J, with 21 bases in between. There are 17 residues in the CDR3. The V gene's germline CDR1 is LGHNA and CDR2 YSLEER. CDR3 nucleotide sequence: TGCGCCAGCAGCCAAGATTTCCGCACTACAGGGAGAAGTGGCTACACCTTC. Its translation: CASSQDFRTTGRSGYTF.

The chain couples TRBV6-4 to TRBJ1-1; 8 bases align to TRBD1. The CDR3 is made up of 14 amino acids. V shed 6 bases and J 7 bases; nucleotides not matched to a gene: 10. Germline V gives CDR1 MRHNA, CDR2 SNTAGT. CDR3 nucleotides: TGTGCCAGCAGGGAGGACAGGGAAGGGGGTGAAGCTTTCTTT. Amino acid sequence: CASREDREGGEAFF.

V is TRBV6-5 and J is TRBJ1-6; possibly TRBD1 for D (6 bases). The germline CDR1 and CDR2 sequences are MNHEY and SVGAGI. CDR3 size: 13 residues. The V end lost 6 bases, the J end lost 11 bases, and 14 bases lay between the germline ends. CDR3 DNA sequence: TGTGCCAGCAGCTCAGGGGAACGGACACCCCTCCACTTT. Translated, it gives CASSSGERTPLHF.

Comments on this clone: One end of the junction fails to match germline, which may point to a read error. The rearrangement joins TRBV5-6 to TRBJ2-3; 11 bases are a match to TRBD1. CDR1 is SGHDT and CDR2 is YYEEEE in the germline V gene. CDR3 length: 15 amino acids. In DNA form, the CDR3 reads TGTGCCAGCAGCATGGACAGGGGGCGTTATGTTCAGCAAGTTTTT. Translating gives CASSMDRGRYVQQVF.

The V gene is TRBV27, the J gene TRBJ1-6; D remains unclear. CDR1 is MNHEY and CDR2 is SMNVEV in the germline V gene (reference sequence). Trimming pared 5 bases from V and 9 bases from J, leaving 8 bases between. This CDR3 comprises 12 residues. In nucleotides, the CDR3 is TGTGCCAGCAGTCCTCCAGGTTCACCCCTCCACTTT. Its translation is CASSPPGSPLHF.

The sample holds a few counts of this clone. CDR3 sequence reads: CASSYFGGYEQYF. The CDR3 coding sequence is TGTGCCAGCAGTTACTTTGGCGGCTACGAGCAGTACTTC. This chain connects TRBV6-5 to TRBJ2-5; D uncertain. Judging by the DNA end, TRBJ2-7 fits better; the J call may be wrong. CDR1 is MNHEY and CDR2 is SVGAGI in the germline V gene. CDR3 length: 13 amino acids.

The V and J genes are TRBV6-5 and TRBJ2-3; D call uncertain. Per germline, CDR1 MNHEY and CDR2 SVGAGI. Trimming removed 6 bases from V and 1 base from J, with 14 bases in between. The CDR3 is made up of 15 amino acids. This CDR3 is CASSSRGDRTDTQYF. CDR3 bases: TGTGCCAGCAGCTCCCGCGGAGATCGCACAGATACGCAGTATTTT.

The chain employs TRBV5-1 and TRBJ2-7; 9 bases map to TRBD1. Trimming removed 4 bases from V and 2 bases from J; junction bases left unmatched: 4. The CDR3 has 14 amino acids. CDR1 and CDR2 (germline): SGHRS, YFSETQ. The CDR3 nucleotides read TGCGCCAGCAGCACGGGACAGGGAACCTACGAGCAGTACTTC. It encodes CASSTGQGTYEQYF.

This chain connects TRBV19 to TRBJ2-7; 7 bases map to TRBD1. V lost 5 bases to trimming and J lost 3 bases; unmatched junction nucleotides: 13. The CDR3 extends over 16 amino acids. CDR1 LNHDA and CDR2 SQIVND come from the germline V gene (reference sequence). The CDR3 nucleotides are TGTGCCAGTAGTCGCGCGACAGGGACGGGAAGCTACGAGCAGTACTTC. Translated: CASSRATGTGSYEQYF.

The V gene is TRBV7-9, the J gene TRBJ1-1; D ambiguous. The V gene lost 1 base and the J gene lost 3 bases, with 9 bases spanning the gap. Germline V gene data show CDR1 as SEHNR and CDR2 as FQNEAQ (reference sequence). The CDR3 has 14 residues. The CDR3, as DNA: TGTGCCAGCAGCTTAGGTCGCGGGGACACTGAAGCTTTCTTT. Translation: CASSLGRGDTEAFF. The whole variable domain, remainder taken from reference TRBV7-9 and TRBJ1-1, is DTGVSQNPRHKITKRGQNVTFRCDPISEHNRLYWYRQTLGQGPEFLTYFQNEAQLEKSRLLSDRFSAERPKGSFSTLEIQRTEQGDSAMYLCASSLGRGDTEAFFGQGTRLTVV.

The V gene is TRBV5-1, the J gene TRBJ2-2, with 7 nucleotides matching TRBD1. The CDR3 extends over 19 amino acids. Germline V gives CDR1 SGHRS, CDR2 YFSETQ. V was clipped by 1 base and J by 0 bases; unmatched bases: 12. DNA for the CDR3: TGCGCCAGCAGCTTGCGGGGTCAGGGGGTCACCTCGAACACCGGGGAGCTGTTTTTT. This translates into CASSLRGQGVTSNTGELFF.

This chain connects TRBV7-2 to TRBJ2-2, with a weak D call TRBD1 (6 bases). Germline lookup yields CDR1 SGHTA and CDR2 FQGNSA. The CDR3 spans 16 residues. Trimming left V 1 base short and J 4 bases short, with 13 bases between. Written as DNA, the CDR3 is TGTGCCAGCAGCTTAGATGGGGGCATGGCCACCGGGGAGCTGTTTTTT. Protein product: CASSLDGGMATGELFF.

This chain joins TRBV7-9 and TRBJ1-6, with 8 bases aligning to TRBD1. The V gene's germline CDR1 is SEHNR and CDR2 FQNEAQ (reference sequence). This CDR3 is 17 amino acids long. Losses at the gene ends were 3 bases for V and 7 bases for J; bases not matched to a gene: 11. This chain's CDR3 is CASSLVRQGAWNSPLHF. The CDR3 nucleotides are TGTGCCAGCAGCTTGGTCAGGCAGGGGGCTTGGAATTCACCCCTCCACTTT.

V usage is TRBV5-1 and J usage is TRBJ2-7; TRBD2 matches at 12 bases. This CDR3 contains 15 residues. After removal of 3 bases from V and 7 bases from J, the junction contained 8 bases not matched to a gene. Per the germline V gene, CDR1 is SGHRS and CDR2 is YFSETQ. The CDR3 is CASSSLTSGSGEQYF. CDR3 DNA: TGCGCCAGCAGCTCTCTGACTAGCGGGAGTGGTGAGCAGTACTTC.

The gene calls are TRBV27 and TRBJ2-5; 7 bases map to TRBD2. Germline values: CDR1 MNHEY, CDR2 SMNVEV (reference sequence). The V and J ends lost 6 bases and 3 bases, in that order; junction bases with no gene match: 4. The CDR3 is made up of 13 amino acids. The CDR3 region has the DNA TGTGCCAGCAGGGGGGGGACGGAAGAGACCCAGTACTTC. The encoded protein is CASRGGTEETQYF.